This TCR beta chain comes out of a study of cytomegalovirus exposure and HLA in healthy donors. Both 60 Vbeta primers and 13 Jbeta primers went into the PCR. The table came from immunoSEQ multiplex PCR; TCRdb's copy has only in-frame clones and leaves some out. Here the sample spans some 97,000 clones, approximately 81% being singletons. This clone was detected a few times. V lost 3 bases, J lost 10 bases, and 7 bases lay in between. The CDR3 is made up of 12 amino acids. Germline V gene lookup returns CDR1 LNHDA and CDR2 SQIVND (reference sequence). Specimen: PBMCs. This TCR derives from a male donor in good health and CMV-seropositive. The chain combines TRBV19 with TRBJ1-6, with D unclear. CDR3 sequence: CASSIGNSPLHF. The CDR3 coding sequence is TGTGCCAGTAGTATCGGGAACTCACCCCTCCACTTT.